The 17 T cell receptor beta chains below were found in one sample sequenced in a study of glioma-infiltrating T cells after dendritic cell vaccination. Described time point: after dendritic cell vaccination, including at tumor progression/relapse. The method was immunoSEQ multiplex PCR; TCRdb's version includes in-frame clones alone and lacks a portion of them. The sample has roughly 100,000 clones; nearly 90% are singletons. The input for sequencing was blood, taken after dendritic cell vaccination. The receptors were sampled from a human donor with glioblastoma.

The chain uses TRBV9 and TRBJ1-1; 9 nucleotides agree with TRBD1. CDR3 length: 16 residues. From germline, CDR1 is SGDLS and CDR2 YYNGEE. The V gene end was trimmed by 4 bases and the J gene end by 5 bases; junction bases not matched to a gene: 12. The CDR3 loop is CASSPGTGMVGTEAFF. The CDR3 DNA follows: TGTGCCAGCAGCCCCGGGACAGGGATGGTGGGGACTGAAGCTTTCTTT.

The chain recombines TRBV19 with TRBJ2-7; D may be TRBD2 (6 bases). The CDR3 is 15 amino acids. Trimming pared 1 base from V and 3 bases from J, leaving 13 bases between. CDR1 is LNHDA and CDR2 is SQIVND in the germline V gene (reference sequence). CDR3 bases: TGTGCCAGTAGTATAGGGGCAGCGGGTCTCTACGAGCAGTACTTC. Its protein is CASSIGAAGLYEQYF.

The genes are TRBV4-1 and TRBJ1-1; possibly TRBD1 for D (6 bases). This CDR3 has 15 amino acids. Germline CDR1 MGHRA, CDR2 YSYEKL. V shed 3 bases and J shed 1 base, with 12 bases lying between them. CDR3 DNA sequence: TGCGCCAGCAGCCACGCGGGGGGCGGGAACACTGAAGCTTTCTTT. Protein sequence: CASSHAGGGNTEAFF.

This chain links TRBV10-3 with TRBJ1-2; D perhaps matches TRBD1 (6 bases). Trimming shortened V by 9 bases and J by 3 bases, and 17 bases separated the two germline ends. This CDR3 spans 14 amino acids. Germline V gene lookup returns CDR1 ENHRY and CDR2 SYGVKD. The CDR3 bases are TGTGCCATTTGTAAAGGGGAGGGGGACTATGGCTACACCTTC. This codes for CAICKGEGDYGYTF.

This sequence joins TRBV11-3 and TRBJ2-5; 7 nucleotides agree with TRBD2. V lost 5 bases to trimming and J lost 2 bases; unmatched junction nucleotides: 5. Germline V gene data show CDR1 as SGHNT and CDR2 as YENEEA. The CDR3 totals 14 residues. The DNA for the CDR3 is TGTGCCAGCAGCAACTGGGGGGGGCAAGAGACCCAGTACTTC. Residues: CASSNWGGQETQYF.

This clone was observed a single time. The V call is TRBV5-1, the J call TRBJ1-1; 7 positions match TRBD1. With V trimmed by 2 bases and J by 3 bases, 4 bases remained unmatched. CDR1 and CDR2 from the germline V gene are SGHRS and YFSETQ. There are 14 residues in the CDR3. The CDR3 sequence: CASSFEGADTEAFF. CDR3 DNA: TGCGCCAGCAGCTTCGAGGGGGCGGACACTGAAGCTTTCTTT.

As to this clone: Other DNA sequences from this sample encode an identical CDR3 as well. The chain joins TRBV5-1 to TRBJ1-6; 7 bases are a match to TRBD1. In germline, CDR1 is SGHRS, CDR2 YFSETQ. CDR3 length equals 16 residues. V lost 0 bases, J lost 5 bases, and 5 bases stayed unmatched. The CDR3 sequence is CASSLVFGTDNSPLHF. As DNA, the CDR3 is TGCGCCAGCAGCTTGGTTTTCGGGACAGATAATTCACCCCTCCACTTT.

This chain links TRBV5-5 with TRBJ2-2, with D possibly TRBD1 on 5 matching bases. The CDR3 loop spans 15 amino acids. Between the trimmed V and J ends, which lost 4 bases and 3 bases, there was a span of 13 bases. Germline values: CDR1 SGHKS, CDR2 YYEKEE (reference sequence). As DNA, the CDR3 is TGTGCCAGCAGCGGCAGGGCCTTTGACACCGGGGAGCTGTTTTTT. The encoded protein is CASSGRAFDTGELFF.

The CDR3 spells CASSEERGTEKLFF. Written as DNA, the CDR3 is TGTGCCAGCAGTGAGGAAAGGGGCACTGAAAAACTGTTTTTT. This rearrangement joins TRBV2 to TRBJ1-4; weak D call: TRBD1 (5 bases). Germline-derived CDR1 and CDR2 are SNHLY and FYNNEI. The V gene lost 3 bases and the J gene lost 7 bases, with 12 bases spanning the gap. There are 14 residues in the CDR3.

The J gene is TRBJ1-5, the V gene TRBV29-1; TRBD1 aligns across 7 bases. Germline V gene lookup returns CDR1 SQVTM and CDR2 ANQGSEA. The CDR3 is 13 residues long. V dropped 6 bases and J dropped 3; count of bases not matched to a gene: 5. CDR3 amino acids: CSVGTEYNQPQHF. In nucleotides, the CDR3 is TGCAGCGTCGGGACAGAATACAATCAGCCCCAGCATTTT.

This clone appeared once. The chain has TRBV9 and TRBJ1-2; D unclear. This CDR3 comprises 15 residues. The germline V gene has CDR1 SGDLS and CDR2 YYNGEE. Trimming cost V 0 bases and J 4 bases, with 13 bases left between them. The CDR3 here is CASSVVTETAYGYTF. Written as DNA, the CDR3 is TGTGCCAGCAGCGTAGTAACAGAGACGGCCTATGGCTACACCTTC.

CDR3 loop: CAWSLLGRNSYEQYF. CDR3 coding DNA: TGTGCCTGGAGTCTCTTGGGCCGTAACTCCTACGAGCAGTACTTC. The chain joins TRBV30 to TRBJ2-7, with no clear D. The CDR3 extends over 15 amino acids. The V and J ends lost 2 bases and 0 bases respectively, with 14 bases between them. The germline CDR1 and CDR2 sequences are GTSNPN and SVGIG (reference sequence).

This CDR3 reads CASSDDTSTDTQYF. The CDR3 nucleotides read TGTGCCAGCAGTGACGACACGAGCACAGATACGCAGTATTTT. The gene calls are TRBV6-1 and TRBJ2-3, with no clear D. The length of the CDR3 is 14 residues. The ends were cut back, 3 bases at V and 0 bases at J, with 7 bases in the middle. Germline CDR1 MNHNS, CDR2 SASEGT.

Note on this clone: This same CDR3 is encoded by further DNA sequences in the sample. This rearrangement joins TRBV18 to TRBJ1-6; TRBD1 agrees at 9 bases. V lost 3 bases to trimming and J lost 13 bases; unmatched junction nucleotides: 10. Germline CDR1 is KGHSH and CDR2 is LQKENI. This CDR3 has 15 residues. CDR3 DNA sequence: TGTGCCAGCTCACCGGGACAGGGAGCGGAATCCCCCCTCCACTTT. Translation gives CASSPGQGAESPLHF.

J is TRBJ2-5 and V is TRBV29-1; tentative D call: TRBD1 (6 bases). CDR1 and CDR2 (germline): SQVTM, ANQGSEA. The V gene lost 1 base and the J gene lost 5 bases, with 17 bases spanning the gap. The CDR3 runs 15 residues. The CDR3 sequence: CSVEGTVTGSETQYF. As DNA, the CDR3 is TGCAGCGTTGAAGGGACCGTGACAGGTTCCGAGACCCAGTACTTC.

V usage is TRBV29-1 and J usage is TRBJ1-5, with 8 bases identical to TRBD1. The V segment lost 3 bases and the J segment 7 bases; nucleotides outside the gene matches: 5. Germline values: CDR1 SQVTM, CDR2 ANQGSEA. This CDR3 contains 13 residues. This CDR3 is CSVELPGGQPQHF. CDR3 coding DNA: TGCAGCGTTGAGCTTCCAGGGGGCCAGCCCCAGCATTTT.

This clone is a singleton in its sample. V usage is TRBV18 and J usage is TRBJ2-6, with 9 bases that match TRBD1. V shed 4 bases and J 0 bases; nucleotides not matched to a gene: 4. The CDR3 has 17 amino acids. Germline lookup yields CDR1 KGHSH and CDR2 LQKENI. The DNA for the CDR3 is TGTGCCAGCTCACGGACAGGGGATAGCTCTGGGGCCAACGTCCTGACTTTC. Encoded protein: CASSRTGDSSGANVLTF. Looking up the rest from reference TRBV18 and TRBJ2-6 gives the full variable domain: NAGVMQNPRHLVRRRGQEARLRCSPMKGHSHVYWYRQLPEEGLKFMVYLQKENIIDESGMPKERFSAEFPKEGPSILRIQQVVRGDSAAYFCASSRTGDSSGANVLTFGAGSRLTVL.